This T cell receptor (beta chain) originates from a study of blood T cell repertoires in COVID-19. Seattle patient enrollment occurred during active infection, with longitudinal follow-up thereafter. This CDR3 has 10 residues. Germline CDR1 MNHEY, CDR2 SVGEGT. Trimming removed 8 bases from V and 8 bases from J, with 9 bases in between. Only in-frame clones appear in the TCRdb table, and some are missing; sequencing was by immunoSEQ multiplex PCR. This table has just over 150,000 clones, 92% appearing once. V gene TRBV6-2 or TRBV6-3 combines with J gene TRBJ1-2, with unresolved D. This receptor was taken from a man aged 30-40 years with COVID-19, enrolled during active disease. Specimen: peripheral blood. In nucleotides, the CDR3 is TGTGCCAGCGGCCTACGGGGCTACACCTTC. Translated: CASGLRGYTF.